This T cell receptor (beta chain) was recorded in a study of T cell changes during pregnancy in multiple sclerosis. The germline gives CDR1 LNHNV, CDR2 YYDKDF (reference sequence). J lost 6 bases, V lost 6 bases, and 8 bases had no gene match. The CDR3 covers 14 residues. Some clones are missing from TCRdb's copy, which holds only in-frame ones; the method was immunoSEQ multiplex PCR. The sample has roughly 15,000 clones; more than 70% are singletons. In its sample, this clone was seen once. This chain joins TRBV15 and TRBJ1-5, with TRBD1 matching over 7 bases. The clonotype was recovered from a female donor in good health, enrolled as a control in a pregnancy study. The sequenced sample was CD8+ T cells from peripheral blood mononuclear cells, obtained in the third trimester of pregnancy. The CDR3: CATRGQSGGQPQHF. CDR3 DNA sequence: TGTGCCACCAGGGGACAGTCAGGCGGTCAGCCCCAGCATTTT. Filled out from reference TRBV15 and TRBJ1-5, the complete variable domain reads DAMVIQNPRYQVTQFGKPVTLSCSQTLNHNVMYWYQQKSSQAPKLLFHYYDKDFNNEADTPDNFQSRRPNTSFCFLDIRSPGLGDTAMYLCATRGQSGGQPQHFGDGTRLSIL.